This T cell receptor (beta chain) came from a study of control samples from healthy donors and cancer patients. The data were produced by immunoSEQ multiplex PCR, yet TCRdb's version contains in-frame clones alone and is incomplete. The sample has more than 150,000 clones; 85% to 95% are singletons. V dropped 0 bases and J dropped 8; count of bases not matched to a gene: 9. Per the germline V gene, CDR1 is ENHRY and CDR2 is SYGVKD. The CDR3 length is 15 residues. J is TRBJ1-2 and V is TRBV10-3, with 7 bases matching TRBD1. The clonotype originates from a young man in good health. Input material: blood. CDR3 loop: CAISESMTGNGGYTF. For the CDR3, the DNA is TGTGCCATCAGTGAGTCGATGACAGGGAATGGGGGCTACACCTTC.